The next 12 T cell receptor beta chains were all read from a single sample in a study of blood T cell repertoires in COVID-19. This table comes from immunoSEQ multiplex PCR, and its TCRdb copy is limited to in-frame clones, with some not included. The table records 25,000 to 35,000 clones, roughly 80% of them present only once. Sequenced material: peripheral blood. These receptors were obtained from a woman aged 55-69 years with acute or convalescent COVID-19.

This clone is a singleton in its sample. The chain links TRBV18 to TRBJ1-2; no reliable D call. Germline V gene data show CDR1 as KGHSH and CDR2 as LQKENI. The CDR3 spans 14 residues. Trimming left V 3 bases short and J 3 bases short, with 11 bases between. The CDR3 region is CASSPTGRDYGYTF. The CDR3 DNA sequence: TGTGCCAGCTCACCCACCGGTCGGGACTATGGCTACACCTTC.

This chain connects TRBV19 to TRBJ2-3, with D maybe TRBD1 (6 bases). Germline-derived CDR1 and CDR2 are LNHDA and SQIVND (reference sequence). This CDR3 contains 14 residues. Trimming left V 3 bases short and J 4 bases short, with 11 bases between. In DNA, the CDR3 is TGTGCCAGTAGTATGCAGGGGTGGGCAGATACGCAGTATTTT. It translates to CASSMQGWADTQYF. The full variable domain, in which reference TRBV19 and TRBJ2-3 provide the parts outside the CDR3, is DGGITQSPKYLFRKEGQNVTLSCEQNLNHDAMYWYRQDPGQGLRLIYYSQIVNDFQKGDIAEGYSVSREKKESFPLTVTSAQKNPTAFYLCASSMQGWADTQYFGPGTRLTVL.

V usage is TRBV30 and J usage is TRBJ2-2; 7 bases are a match to TRBD1. After removal of 4 bases from V and 1 base from J, the junction contained 6 bases not matched to a gene. Germline lookup yields CDR1 GTSNPN and CDR2 SVGIG (reference sequence). The CDR3 spans 15 residues. The CDR3, as DNA: TGTGCCTGGACCCAGGGGGTGGAGAACACCGGGGAGCTGTTTTTT. This encodes CAWTQGVENTGELFF. The whole variable domain, remainder taken from reference TRBV30 and TRBJ2-2, is SQTIHQWPATLVQPVGSPLSLECTVEGTSNPNLYWYRQAAGRGLQLLFYSVGIGQISSEVPQNLSASRPQDRQFILSSKKLLLSDSGFYLCAWTQGVENTGELFFGEGSRLTVL.

The DNA for the CDR3 is TGCAGTGCTTGTGGTCCTAACACTGAAGCTTTCTTT. Its translation: CSACGPNTEAFF. This sequence joins TRBV20-1 and TRBJ1-1, with D uncertain. This CDR3 comprises 12 residues. Germline lookup yields CDR1 DFQATT and CDR2 SNEGSKA (reference sequence). V shed 5 bases and J shed 2 bases, with 9 bases lying between them.

V and J are TRBV14 and TRBJ2-1, with D unresolved. The CDR3 covers 10 residues. Germline CDR1 reads SGHDN; CDR2 reads FVKESK. The V end was cut by 0 bases, the J end by 15 bases, with 6 bases between. The CDR3 here is CASSQERLFF. The CDR3 DNA follows: TGTGCCAGCAGCCAAGAGAGACTGTTCTTC.

The chain combines TRBV3-1 (or the pseudogene TRBV3-2) with TRBJ1-2, with TRBD1 identical over 8 bases. The CDR3 is made up of 17 amino acids. With 4 bases clipped from V and 3 bases from J, the junction kept 13 bases outside the gene matches. Germline V lookup: CDR1 LGHDT, CDR2 YNNKEL (reference sequence). The CDR3 is CASSLIGGTGPYYGYTF. In DNA form, the CDR3 reads TGTGCCAGCAGCCTTATCGGGGGGACAGGTCCCTACTATGGCTACACCTTC.

The V gene is TRBV4-1, the J gene TRBJ1-2; D perhaps matches TRBD1 (6 bases). This CDR3 region has 14 residues. The ends were cut back, 4 bases at V and 4 bases at J, with 13 bases in the middle. Germline values: CDR1 MGHRA, CDR2 YSYEKL. The CDR3 reads CASSLPGAGYGYTF. Written as DNA, the CDR3 is TGCGCCAGCAGCCTACCAGGGGCTGGCTATGGCTACACCTTC.

The V and J genes are TRBV11-2 and TRBJ1-2; D call uncertain. The V and J ends lost 7 bases and 3 bases respectively, with 9 bases between them. The CDR3 length is 12 residues. Germline V gene lookup returns CDR1 SGHAT and CDR2 FQNNGV. CDR3 sequence reads: CASMGSHYGYTF. The CDR3 DNA reads as TGTGCCAGCATGGGCAGCCACTATGGCTACACCTTC.

The chain employs TRBV5-4 and TRBJ2-1; 8 nucleotides line up with TRBD2. Trimming took 0 bases from V and 6 from J; bases not matched to a gene: 11. CDR3 length: 17 residues. The germline CDR1 and CDR2 sequences are SGHNT and YYREEE (reference sequence). The chain's CDR3 is CASSLAPTGGKGNEQFF. The CDR3 bases are TGTGCCAGCAGCTTGGCCCCGACGGGAGGGAAGGGCAATGAGCAGTTCTTC.

J is TRBJ1-3 and V is TRBV6-6, with D tentatively TRBD1 (5 bases). V lost 8 bases and J lost 2, with 25 bases in between. This CDR3 region has 18 residues. Germline V gene sequence: CDR1 MNHNY, CDR2 SVGAGI (reference sequence). CDR3 in amino acids: CASRRRVGLGLTGNTIYF. Here the CDR3 DNA reads TGTGCCAGCCGTCGGAGAGTGGGGCTTGGTCTTACTGGAAACACCATATATTTT.

V usage is TRBV3-1 (or the pseudogene TRBV3-2) and J usage is TRBJ2-7, with D maybe TRBD1 (5 bases). There are 16 residues in the CDR3. Germline lookup yields CDR1 LGHDT and CDR2 YNNKEL (reference sequence). V was trimmed by 0 bases and J by 3 bases, leaving 15 bases between them. The CDR3 here is CASSQDWAGSSYEQYF. CDR3 bases: TGTGCCAGCAGCCAAGATTGGGCAGGGTCCAGCTACGAGCAGTACTTC.

There are a few counts of this clone. The genes are TRBV18 and TRBJ1-1; tentatively, D is TRBD1 (6 bases). Trimming shortened V by 2 bases and J by 6 bases, and 13 bases separated the two germline ends. Per the germline V gene, CDR1 is KGHSH and CDR2 is LQKENI. There are 14 residues in the CDR3. The CDR3 loop reads CASSPSDSYAEAFF. CDR3 nucleotide sequence: TGTGCCAGCTCACCATCGGACAGTTATGCTGAAGCTTTCTTT.